Listed here are 30 T cell receptor beta chains from one sample, sequenced in a study of neurological immune-mediated disorders. Time point noted: longitudinal time-point 3. TCRdb re-called the 5' RACE reads with MiXCR, one entry per CDR3 protein. Of tens of thousands of distinct CDR3 sequences listed, approximately 13% are singletons. Specimen: PBMCs. These TCRs come from a man aged 25-45 years in good health.

This clonotype was counted ten times or more. The chain joins TRBV11-2 to TRBJ2-3; D possibly corresponds to TRBD1 (6 bases). Germline V gene lookup returns CDR1 SGHAT and CDR2 FQNNGV. V lost 1 base and J lost 8, with 16 bases in between. The CDR3 consists of 15 residues. DNA for the CDR3: TGTGCCAGCAGCTTAGTAGGCGCCGAAGGGGGTACGCAGTATTTT. This sequence encodes CASSLVGAEGGTQYF.

This clonotype was seen at least ten times. The chain has TRBV6-1 and TRBJ2-5; 8 bases match TRBD2. Trimming took 6 bases from V and 9 from J; bases not matched to a gene: 6. CDR1 MNHNS and CDR2 SASEGT come from the germline V gene. This CDR3 is built from 12 residues. The CDR3 DNA reads as TGTGCCAGCAGGAGCGGGGGCGCGGCCCAGTACTTC. Protein product: CASRSGGAAQYF.

This clonotype was observed many times. The chain is built from TRBV12-3 or TRBV12-4 and TRBJ2-5, with 9 bases fitting TRBD2. Trimming removed 4 bases from V and 4 bases from J; junction bases left unmatched: 1. This CDR3 has 13 amino acids. The DNA of the CDR3 is TGTGCCAGCAGTTGGACTAGCGCAGAGACCCAGTACTTC. It is translated as CASSWTSAETQYF.

The CDR3 reads CASSLAEGGYGYTF. The CDR3 DNA reads as TGCGCCAGCAGCTTGGCTGAGGGTGGCTATGGCTACACCTTC. The V gene is TRBV5-1, the J gene TRBJ1-2; no reliable D call. Germline CDR1 reads SGHRS; CDR2 reads YFSETQ. The CDR3 is 14 amino acids. Trimming took off 0 bases at V and 4 bases at J, with 10 bases between the two ends.

This clonotype was observed many times. The chain combines TRBV24-1 with TRBJ2-1; 9 bases agree with TRBD2. J gave up 6 bases and V 8 bases, and 7 bases lay outside the gene matches. CDR1 is KGHDR, CDR2 SFDVKD, per germline. CDR3 length equals 14 residues. The CDR3 DNA reads as TGTGCCACCACCTCGGGACTAGCTACCAATGAGCAGTTCTTC. Translation gives CATTSGLATNEQFF.

This clonotype was seen at least ten times. This chain links TRBV5-1 with TRBJ2-5, with TRBD2 matching over 7 bases. Trimming at V came to 4 bases and at J to 2 bases, leaving 2 bases not matched to a gene. The germline CDR1 and CDR2 sequences are SGHRS and YFSETQ. The CDR3 runs to 13 residues. In DNA, the CDR3 is TGCGCCAGCAGCCGGGGGGTTCAAGAGACCCAGTACTTC. As protein: CASSRGVQETQYF. Full variable domain (rest looked up from reference TRBV5-1 and TRBJ2-5): KAGVTQTPRYLIKTRGQQVTLSCSPISGHRSVSWYQQTPGQGLQFLFEYFSETQRNKGNFPGRFSGRQFSNSRSEMNVSTLELGDSALYLCASSRGVQETQYFGPGTRLLVL.

Ten or more counts support this clonotype. The chain joins TRBV7-7 to TRBJ2-7, with 9 bases that match TRBD2. The CDR3 has 14 residues. With V trimmed by 5 bases and J by 3 bases, 5 bases remained unmatched. Germline V gene data show CDR1 as SSHAT and CDR2 as FNYEAQ (reference sequence). The CDR3 DNA sequence: TGTGCCAGCAGCGCTAGCGGGACCGGCTACGAGCAGTACTTC. Protein product: CASSASGTGYEQYF.

This clonotype was found a few times. This chain links TRBV28 with TRBJ1-2; the match to TRBD1 covers 7 bases. The germline V gene has CDR1 MDHEN and CDR2 SYDVKM. V dropped 5 bases and J dropped 4; count of bases not matched to a gene: 7. CDR3 length: 14 amino acids. CDR3 in DNA: TGTGCCAGCAGTCCCTCCGGGACAGCCTATGGCTACACCTTC. It translates to CASSPSGTAYGYTF.

About this clonotype: A much larger clone is a single base away; this may be a read error. The V call is TRBV12-3 or TRBV12-4, the J call TRBJ1-3, with D tentatively TRBD1 (5 bases). The CDR3 totals 14 residues. Trimming stripped 5 bases from V and 1 base from J, with 9 bases between. The CDR3 here is CASSRTWSGNTIYF. The CDR3 DNA is TGTGCCAGCAGTCGGACATGGTCTGGAAACACCATATATTTT.

The V gene is TRBV25-1, the J gene TRBJ2-7; TRBD1 is a possible D gene (6 bases). CDR1 MGHDK and CDR2 SYGVNS come from the germline V gene. This CDR3 region has 15 residues. V lost 6 bases and J lost 1, with 16 bases in between. The CDR3 DNA follows: TGTGCCAGCAGCTCCCAGGGGACGGGGTCCTACGAGCAGTACTTC. Encoded protein: CASSSQGTGSYEQYF.

This clonotype was found many times. V is TRBV15 and J is TRBJ2-1; possibly TRBD2 for D (6 bases). Germline CDR1 and CDR2: LNHNV and YYDKDF (reference sequence). Trimming stripped 5 bases from V and 0 bases from J, with 11 bases between. This CDR3 comprises 15 residues. The CDR3 sequence: CATSPLANSYNEQFF. CDR3 nucleotides: TGTGCCACCAGCCCCCTAGCGAACTCCTACAATGAGCAGTTCTTC.

This clonotype appeared many times. The chain is built from TRBV24-1 and TRBJ2-2; D possibly matches TRBD1 or TRBD2 (5 bases each). The V and J ends lost 3 bases and 2 bases respectively, with 12 bases between them. This CDR3 spans 16 amino acids. Germline-derived CDR1 and CDR2 are KGHDR and SFDVKD. The CDR3 sequence is CATSDNWGKNTGELFF. The CDR3 bases are TGTGCCACCAGTGATAACTGGGGGAAAAACACCGGGGAGCTGTTTTTT.

This clonotype was seen at least ten times. The rearrangement uses TRBV7-3 and TRBJ2-1; TRBD2 agrees at 10 bases. Losses at the gene ends were 3 bases for V and 8 bases for J; bases not matched to a gene: 7. Germline assignment: CDR1 SGHTA and CDR2 FQGTGA. The CDR3 is 15 residues long. The CDR3 DNA sequence: TGTGCCAGCAGCTTGCCGGGACTAGCGAGGGATGAGCAGTTCTTC. As protein: CASSLPGLARDEQFF.

This clonotype appeared many times. The V call is TRBV27, the J call TRBJ1-5; D is uncertain. The germline V gene encodes CDR1 MNHEY and CDR2 SMNVEV (reference sequence). The V end was cut by 2 bases, the J end by 2 bases, with 10 bases between. This CDR3 comprises 15 residues. CDR3 sequence reads: CASSLRGWGNQPQHF. In nucleotides, the CDR3 is TGTGCCAGCAGTTTACGAGGGTGGGGCAATCAGCCCCAGCATTTT.

In its sample, this clonotype was seen once. A single base separates this from a much larger clone, so it may be a read error. V gene TRBV12-3 or TRBV12-4 combines with J gene TRBJ1-1; D remains ambiguous. The V gene lost 1 base and the J gene lost 7 bases, with 10 bases spanning the gap. The length of the CDR3 is 13 residues. CDR3 loop: CASSLVARLEAFF. The CDR3 DNA reads as TGTGCCAGCAGTTTAGTGGCCAGACTTGAAGCTTTCTTT.

This clonotype has at least ten counts. The gene calls are TRBV12-3 or TRBV12-4 and TRBJ2-3; 9 bases are a match to TRBD2. Trimming took 6 bases from V and 0 from J; bases not matched to a gene: 4. The CDR3 spans 15 residues. The DNA of the CDR3 is TGTGCCAGCAGACGACTAGCGGATAGCACAGATACGCAGTATTTT. This codes for CASRRLADSTDTQYF.

This clonotype has ten or more counts. The V call is TRBV11-2, the J call TRBJ2-1; possibly TRBD1 for D (6 bases). V was pared by 6 bases and J by 5 bases, with 17 bases between. Germline values: CDR1 SGHAT, CDR2 FQNNGV. This CDR3 spans 15 amino acids. CDR3 sequence: CASSQNHGQNNEQFF. The CDR3, as DNA: TGTGCCAGCAGTCAGAATCACGGACAGAACAATGAGCAGTTCTTC.

Many counts were recorded for this clonotype. This sequence joins TRBV20-1 and TRBJ1-5, with D hard to call. CDR3 size: 17 residues. Per germline, CDR1 DFQATT and CDR2 SNEGSKA (reference sequence). Trimming shortened V by 3 bases and J by 1 base, and 19 bases separated the two germline ends. As DNA, the CDR3 is TGCAGTGCTAGTAAAGGCCAGATCCTCTACAGCAATCAGCCCCAGCATTTT. The encoded protein is CSASKGQILYSNQPQHF.

This clonotype was observed many times. This sequence joins TRBV5-5 and TRBJ2-2, with 9 bases identical to TRBD1. V shed 3 bases, J shed 7 bases, and the junction held 10 bases outside the gene matches. Germline V gives CDR1 SGHKS, CDR2 YYEKEE (reference sequence). This CDR3 region has 16 residues. The CDR3 spells CASSSTGTGTSGELFF. The DNA of the CDR3 is TGTGCCAGCAGCTCGACCGGGACAGGGACAAGCGGGGAGCTGTTTTTT. Full variable domain (missing parts from reference TRBV5-5 and TRBJ2-2): DAGVTQSPTHLIKTRGQQVTLRCSPISGHKSVSWYQQVLGQGPQFIFQYYEKEERGRGNFPDRFSARQFPNYSSELNVNALLLGDSALYLCASSSTGTGTSGELFFGEGSRLTVL.

This clonotype appeared many times. The chain employs TRBV6-6 and TRBJ2-5; D possibly corresponds to TRBD2 (6 bases). V lost 2 bases and J 5 bases, leaving 9 bases between the germline ends. Germline V gene lookup returns CDR1 MNHNY and CDR2 SVGAGI (reference sequence). The CDR3 extends over 13 amino acids. Here the CDR3 DNA reads TGTGCCAGCAGTTACGGGGAGGAGGAGACCCAGTACTTC. This gives the protein CASSYGEEETQYF.

This clonotype occurred many times. The rearrangement links TRBV27 to TRBJ2-7; 14 nucleotides agree with TRBD2. This CDR3 is built from 15 residues. CDR1 and CDR2 from the germline V gene are MNHEY and SMNVEV (reference sequence). The ends lost 5 bases at V and 12 bases at J; junction bases unmatched: 12. The CDR3 DNA reads as TGTGCCAGCAGTCCGTCGACTAGCGGGAGGGCGGTGGGGTACTTC. Its protein product is CASSPSTSGRAVGYF.

This clonotype was recorded many times. The chain joins TRBV28 to TRBJ2-1; D tentatively fits TRBD1 or TRBD2 (5 bases each). V lost 7 bases, J lost 2 bases, and 6 bases lay in between. The CDR3 totals 12 residues. CDR1 MDHEN and CDR2 SYDVKM come from the germline V gene. The CDR3, as DNA: TGTGCCAGCACGGGGCCCTACAATGAGCAGTTCTTC. Translation: CASTGPYNEQFF.

Comments on this clonotype: Given a much more abundant clone one base away, this may be a read error. The chain uses TRBV20-1 and TRBJ1-1, with TRBD1 as a possible D gene (5 bases). The CDR3 has 14 residues. CDR1 and CDR2 (germline): DFQATT, SNEGSKA (reference sequence). DNA of the CDR3: TGCAGTGCTATTCCCCCAGGGCGCCACACTGACGCTTTCTTT. Its translation is CSAIPPGRHTDAFF.

This clonotype was seen at least ten times. The chain uses TRBV10-2 and TRBJ2-7, with D tentatively TRBD1 or TRBD2 (5 bases each). This CDR3 has 14 residues. Germline V gives CDR1 WSHSY, CDR2 SAAADI. V dropped 5 bases and J dropped 5 bases, with 16 bases sitting between them. CDR3 bases: TGCGCCAGCAGTCCAACCTTGATGGGACACGAGCAGTACTTC. It encodes CASSPTLMGHEQYF.

This clonotype was counted at least ten times. The rearrangement links TRBV5-1 to TRBJ2-5; no firm D call. The ends were cut back, 6 bases at V and 0 bases at J, with 18 bases in the middle. In germline, CDR1 is SGHRS, CDR2 YFSETQ. This CDR3 contains 16 residues. Written as DNA, the CDR3 is TGCGCCAGCACCTCCCTTCCCACGAACGACCAAGAGACCCAGTACTTC. It codes for CASTSLPTNDQETQYF. The variable domain in full, completed from reference TRBV5-1 and TRBJ2-5, reads KAGVTQTPRYLIKTRGQQVTLSCSPISGHRSVSWYQQTPGQGLQFLFEYFSETQRNKGNFPGRFSGRQFSNSRSEMNVSTLELGDSALYLCASTSLPTNDQETQYFGPGTRLLVL.

This clonotype was recorded many times. V is TRBV4-1 and J is TRBJ2-1; TRBD1 matches 8 bases. V dropped 2 bases and J dropped 2; count of bases not matched to a gene: 8. Looked up from germline, CDR1 is MGHRA and CDR2 is YSYEKL. The CDR3 has 17 amino acids. Here the CDR3 reads CASSQSGGAGPYNEQFF. The CDR3 nucleotides read TGCGCCAGCAGCCAATCAGGGGGCGCCGGACCCTACAATGAGCAGTTCTTC.

This clonotype was observed at least ten times. This rearrangement joins TRBV21-1 to TRBJ2-3; TRBD1 was called by the table and not checked on the DNA. TRBV21-1 is an annotated pseudogene. CDR3 length: 15 amino acids. The CDR3, as DNA: TGTGCCAGCAGCACTGGACAGGGGAGTACAGATACGCAGTATTTT. Translated: CASSTGQGSTDTQYF.

In this sample, this clonotype turned up many times. The V gene is TRBV20-1, the J gene TRBJ1-5; possible D gene TRBD1, 6 bases. There are 12 residues in the CDR3. Trimming left V 6 bases short and J 7 bases short, with 13 bases between. Germline-derived CDR1 and CDR2 are DFQATT and SNEGSKA (reference sequence). The chain's CDR3 is CSAEGGGQPQHF. In DNA form, the CDR3 reads TGCAGTGCGGAAGGGGGGGGACAGCCCCAGCATTTT.

This clonotype was counted at least ten times. This chain connects TRBV6-5 to TRBJ1-1, with 7 bases fitting TRBD1. Germline V CDR1 and CDR2: MNHEY, SVGAGI. The trim removed 0 bases at V and 0 bases at J, leaving 13 bases unmatched. This CDR3 has 19 residues. The CDR3 sequence is CASSYSSPRGRVVNTEAFF. For the CDR3, the DNA is TGTGCCAGCAGTTACTCGAGTCCCAGGGGGAGAGTGGTGAACACTGAAGCTTTCTTT.

This clonotype was picked up many times. The chain couples TRBV20-1 to TRBJ2-1, with 9 bases lining up with TRBD1. The length of the CDR3 is 16 residues. V trimming: 3 bases; J trimming: 7 bases; junction bases outside the gene matches: 13. CDR1 and CDR2 from the germline V gene are DFQATT and SNEGSKA (reference sequence). CDR3 residues: CSASVPNRGQLNEQFF. In DNA, the CDR3 is TGCAGTGCTAGTGTCCCGAACAGGGGGCAATTGAATGAGCAGTTCTTC.